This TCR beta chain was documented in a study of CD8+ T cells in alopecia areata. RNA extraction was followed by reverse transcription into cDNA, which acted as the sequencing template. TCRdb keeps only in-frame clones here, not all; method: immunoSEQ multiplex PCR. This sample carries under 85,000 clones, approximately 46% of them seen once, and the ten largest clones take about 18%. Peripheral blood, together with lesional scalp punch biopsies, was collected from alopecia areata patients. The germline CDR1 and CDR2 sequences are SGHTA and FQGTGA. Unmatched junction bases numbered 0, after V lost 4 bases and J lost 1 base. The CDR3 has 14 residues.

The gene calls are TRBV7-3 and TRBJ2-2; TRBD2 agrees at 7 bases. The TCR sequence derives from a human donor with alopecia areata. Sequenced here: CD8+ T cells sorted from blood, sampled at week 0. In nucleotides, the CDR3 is TGTGCCAGCAGCTCTAGCGGGAACACCGGGGAGCTGTTTTTT. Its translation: CASSSSGNTGELFF.